Listed below are T cell receptor beta chains from one sample, sequenced in a study of blood T cell repertoires in COVID-19. Data came from immunoSEQ multiplex PCR; TCRdb stores just in-frame clones and leaves some out. The sample comprises some 200,000 clones, about 88% of which are singletons, and more than 1.5% rests with the top ten. The sequenced sample consisted of peripheral blood. The receptors were sampled from a man in his sixties or seventies with acute or convalescent COVID-19. The CDR3 runs from the conserved cysteine through the conserved F or W. A D gene is named only where the DNA matches it firmly. For some rows the clone size is stated as once, few or many, or as a class when expanded; others skip it.

D: TRBD1; J: TRBJ1-5; V: TRBV19; size: .; CDR3: CASKDRNNQPQHF; DNA: TGTGCCAGTAAGGACAGGAACAATCAGCCCCAGCATTTT
D: TRBD2; J: TRBJ2-1; V: TRBV5-1; size: .; CDR3: CASSISLASSYNEQFF; DNA: TGCGCCAGCAGCATTTCACTAGCGAGCTCCTACAATGAGCAGTTCTTC
D: .; J: TRBJ2-3; V: TRBV5-1; size: .; CDR3: CASSFYGQLDTDTQYF; DNA: TGCGCCAGCAGCTTCTATGGGCAATTGGACACAGATACGCAGTATTTT
D: .; J: TRBJ1-2; V: TRBV24-1; size: .; CDR3: CATSDRREGGYTF; DNA: TGTGCCACCAGTGACAGGAGAGAGGGTGGCTACACCTTC
D: TRBD1; J: TRBJ2-7; V: TRBV19; size: .; CDR3: CASSIVSGTGGSYEQYF; DNA: TGTGCCAGTAGTATCGTTTCCGGGACAGGGGGCTCCTACGAGCAGTACTTC
D: .; J: TRBJ1-2; V: TRBV15; size: .; CDR3: CATSRGFVGYTF; DNA: TGTGCCACCAGCAGGGGCTTTGTGGGCTACACCTTC
D: .; J: TRBJ2-1; V: TRBV2; size: few; CDR3: CASSALNEQFF; DNA: TGTGCCAGCAGTGCTCTGAATGAGCAGTTCTTC
D: .; J: TRBJ1-5; V: TRBV6-5; size: .; CDR3: CASSYGQRRRPQHF; DNA: TGTGCCAGCAGTTACGGACAGAGGAGGAGGCCCCAGCATTTT
D: .; J: TRBJ2-5; V: TRBV29-1; size: .; CDR3: CSGYFAEETQYF; DNA: TGCAGCGGCTACTTTGCCGAAGAGACCCAGTACTTC
D: .; J: TRBJ2-2; V: TRBV19; size: .; CDR3: CASSFRGRGSAGELFF; DNA: TGTGCCAGTAGTTTTCGGGGGCGGGGGTCGGCCGGGGAGCTGTTTTTT
D: TRBD2; J: TRBJ2-5; V: TRBV29-1; size: .; CDR3: CSYGGGGETQYF; DNA: TGCAGTTATGGCGGGGGGGGAGAGACCCAGTACTTC
D: .; J: TRBJ1-5; V: TRBV5-4; size: .; CDR3: CASSQGLGGNQPQHF; DNA: TGTGCCAGCAGCCAAGGTTTAGGGGGCAATCAGCCCCAGCATTTT
D: .; J: TRBJ2-4; V: TRBV29-1; size: .; CDR3: CSVAQVQGTYF; DNA: TGCAGCGTTGCCCAAGTTCAGGGAACGTACTTC
D: TRBD1; J: TRBJ2-7; V: TRBV7-9; size: .; CDR3: CASSPQGAGTYEQYF; DNA: TGTGCCAGCAGCCCTCAGGGGGCTGGGACTTACGAGCAGTACTTC
D: .; J: TRBJ2-7; V: TRBV6-2/TRBV6-3; size: .; CDR3: CASSVARSYEQYF; DNA: TGTGCCAGCAGTGTAGCGAGATCCTACGAGCAGTACTTC
D: TRBD2; J: TRBJ2-3; V: TRBV4-2; size: .; CDR3: CASSQEGTSTQRADTQYF; DNA: TGTGCCAGCAGCCAAGAGGGGACTAGCACTCAGAGGGCGGATACGCAGTATTTT
D: TRBD1; J: TRBJ2-2; V: TRBV19; size: .; CDR3: CASSRVRGRTGELFF; DNA: TGTGCCAGTAGTAGGGTCAGGGGGCGAACCGGGGAGCTGTTTTTT
D: TRBD1; J: TRBJ2-5; V: TRBV3-1/TRBV3-2; size: many; CDR3: CASSSRTGLQETQYF; DNA: TGTGCCAGCAGCTCTAGGACAGGCCTCCAAGAGACCCAGTACTTC
D: .; J: TRBJ2-1; V: TRBV24-1; size: .; CDR3: CATSGLGIRDEQFF; DNA: TGTGCCACCAGTGGTCTGGGCATTCGCGATGAGCAGTTCTTC
D: .; J: TRBJ1-1; V: TRBV5-4; size: few; CDR3: CASSSGTQLLNTEAFF; DNA: TGTGCCAGCAGCAGCGGGACTCAGCTATTGAACACTGAAGCTTTCTTT
D: TRBD1; J: TRBJ2-1; V: TRBV7-2; size: .; CDR3: CASSLADRGHGEQFF; DNA: TGTGCCAGCAGCTTAGCGGACAGGGGGCATGGTGAGCAGTTCTTC
D: TRBD1; J: TRBJ2-5; V: TRBV2; size: .; CDR3: CASSEEAAAGGTQYF; DNA: TGTGCCAGCAGTGAAGAGGCGGCAGCAGGGGGGACCCAGTACTTC
D: TRBD1; J: TRBJ2-7; V: TRBV3-1/TRBV3-2; size: .; CDR3: CASSRDRASYEQYF; DNA: TGTGCCAGCAGCCGGGACAGGGCCTCCTACGAGCAGTACTTC
D: TRBD2; J: TRBJ2-3; V: TRBV9; size: .; CDR3: CASSARTSGRGTDTQYF; DNA: TGTGCCAGCAGCGCCCGGACTAGCGGGAGGGGCACAGATACGCAGTATTTT
D: .; J: TRBJ1-5; V: TRBV19; size: .; CDR3: CASSGAGAGQPQHF; DNA: TGTGCCAGTAGTGGGGCGGGGGCCGGGCAGCCCCAGCATTTT
D: .; J: TRBJ2-1; V: TRBV4-2; size: .; CDR3: CASSQTTTGDEQFF; DNA: TGTGCCAGCAGCCAAACGACTACCGGTGATGAGCAGTTCTTC